This passage covers 14 T cell receptor beta chains from one sample sequenced in a study of T cells in narcolepsy. TCRdb's table, derived via immunoSEQ multiplex PCR, lists solely in-frame clones and lacks some. In the table there are around 25,000 clones, over 65% of which are singletons. Source material: memory (CD45RA-) CD4+ T cells from blood. These receptors were obtained from a human donor in good health.

The chain links TRBV18 to TRBJ2-2; D ambiguous. Trimming left V 8 bases short and J 6 bases short, with 10 bases between. Germline V lookup: CDR1 KGHSH, CDR2 LQKENI. The CDR3 spans 12 residues. The CDR3 protein is CASAAPPGELFF. The CDR3 DNA reads as TGTGCCAGCGCCGCCCCCCCCGGGGAGCTGTTTTTT.

This chain connects TRBV7-9 to TRBJ1-4; no clear D gene. The CDR3 loop spans 18 amino acids. Trimming left V 1 base short and J 4 bases short, with 19 bases between. The germline gives CDR1 SEHNR, CDR2 FQNEAQ (reference sequence). CDR3 nucleotides: TGTGCCAGCAGCTTAGGACGAATCGGACGGAGGAATAATGAAAAACTGTTTTTT. Amino acid sequence: CASSLGRIGRRNNEKLFF.

The gene calls are TRBV7-2 and TRBJ2-5, with TRBD1 matching over 8 bases. Per germline, CDR1 SGHTA and CDR2 FQGNSA. The CDR3 spans 14 residues. J gave up 5 bases and V 5 bases, and 7 bases lay outside the gene matches. CDR3 sequence (DNA): TGTGCCAGCAGCCTGGGACAGGTTTTGGAGACCCAGTACTTC. Translating gives CASSLGQVLETQYF.

The chain recombines TRBV2 with TRBJ2-3, with 10 bases matching TRBD2. With 6 bases clipped from V and 3 bases from J, the junction kept 9 bases outside the gene matches. The CDR3 has 16 amino acids. Germline V gene sequence: CDR1 SNHLY, CDR2 FYNNEI. The CDR3: CASRKSGRAGTDTQYF. The CDR3 DNA follows: TGTGCCAGCAGGAAAAGCGGGAGGGCCGGTACAGATACGCAGTATTTT.

The J gene is TRBJ1-5, the V gene TRBV19; TRBD1 matches at 9 bases. V was clipped by 5 bases and J by 3 bases; unmatched bases: 2. Germline CDR1 is LNHDA and CDR2 is SQIVND (reference sequence). CDR3 length equals 14 residues. The CDR3 sequence is CASSWTGDNQPQHF. The DNA for the CDR3 is TGTGCCAGTAGTTGGACAGGGGACAATCAGCCCCAGCATTTT.

The chain has TRBV4-1 and TRBJ1-2, with 11 bases lining up with TRBD1. The junction had 4 bases not matched to a gene; V was cut back by 3 bases and J by 4 bases. The CDR3 runs to 15 residues. Germline V gene sequence: CDR1 MGHRA, CDR2 YSYEKL. CDR3 residues: CASSHGQGAVYGYTF. The CDR3 DNA sequence: TGCGCCAGCAGCCACGGACAGGGGGCTGTCTATGGCTACACCTTC.

The J gene is TRBJ2-7, the V gene TRBV18; D unclear. The V gene lost 3 bases and the J gene lost 2 bases, with 8 bases spanning the gap. From germline, CDR1 is KGHSH and CDR2 LQKENI. The CDR3 consists of 13 residues. CDR3: CASSPQVTYEQYF. The CDR3 DNA is TGTGCCAGCTCACCCCAGGTCACCTACGAGCAGTACTTC.

The chain couples TRBV5-1 to TRBJ2-6, with a tentative D call TRBD2 (5 bases). The CDR3 consists of 17 residues. V was clipped by 4 bases and J by 7 bases, with 21 bases between them. The germline V gene has CDR1 SGHRS and CDR2 YFSETQ. The CDR3 loop reads CASSLTYGRVSANVLTF. CDR3 nucleotides: TGCGCCAGCAGCCTAACCTATGGGCGGGTTTCCGCCAACGTCCTGACTTTC. The full variable domain, in which reference TRBV5-1 and TRBJ2-6 provide the parts outside the CDR3, is KAGVTQTPRYLIKTRGQQVTLSCSPISGHRSVSWYQQTPGQGLQFLFEYFSETQRNKGNFPGRFSGRQFSNSRSEMNVSTLELGDSALYLCASSLTYGRVSANVLTFGAGSRLTVL.

A remark on this clone: The same CDR3 also results from other DNA sequences found in this sample. The gene calls are TRBV30 and TRBJ1-2; TRBD1 matches 7 bases. The V gene end was trimmed by 1 base and the J gene end by 4 bases; junction bases not matched to a gene: 15. Germline V CDR1 and CDR2: GTSNPN, SVGIG (reference sequence). This CDR3 has 17 residues. The CDR3 DNA is TGTGCCTGGAGTGGGCAGGGGGGGGAGCATTCTTCCTATGGCTACACCTTC. Amino acid sequence: CAWSGQGGEHSSYGYTF.

The chain uses TRBV7-3 and TRBJ1-6; D ambiguous. The ends were cut back, 1 base at V and 6 bases at J, with 7 bases in the middle. The length of the CDR3 is 14 residues. CDR1 SGHTA and CDR2 FQGTGA come from the germline V gene. CDR3 residues: CASSLNPSNSPLHF. As DNA, the CDR3 is TGTGCCAGCAGCTTAAACCCAAGTAATTCACCCCTCCACTTT.

The chain is built from TRBV5-1 and TRBJ2-3; D is undetermined. V lost 3 bases to trimming and J lost 5 bases, with 10 bases between them. This CDR3 has 13 residues. In germline, CDR1 is SGHRS, CDR2 YFSETQ. The CDR3 sequence is CASSSTARDTQYF. Written as DNA, the CDR3 is TGCGCCAGCAGCTCGACGGCGCGAGATACGCAGTATTTT.

The chain recombines TRBV5-1 with TRBJ2-5; D is possibly TRBD2 (5 bases). Germline V CDR1 and CDR2: SGHRS, YFSETQ. V lost 4 bases and J 0 bases, leaving 13 bases between the germline ends. The CDR3 has 15 residues. In DNA, the CDR3 is TGCGCCAGCAGCCCGCGCGGGTTCAACCAAGAGACCCAGTACTTC. Protein sequence: CASSPRGFNQETQYF.

This chain joins TRBV20-1 and TRBJ1-2; D unclear. Germline V gene sequence: CDR1 DFQATT, CDR2 SNEGSKA (reference sequence). The CDR3 consists of 11 residues. The germline V and J ends were trimmed by 2 bases and 3 bases, with 4 bases remaining between them. For the CDR3, the DNA is TGCAGTGCTAGACAGGACTATGGCTACACCTTC. It encodes CSARQDYGYTF.

The chain employs TRBV5-5 and TRBJ2-2; 7 bases line up with TRBD1. This CDR3 has 15 residues. Trimming took 5 bases from V and 1 from J; bases not matched to a gene: 5. Germline-derived CDR1 and CDR2 are SGHKS and YYEKEE (reference sequence). Written as DNA, the CDR3 is TGTGCCAGCAGATCCCGACAGGGGAACACCGGGGAGCTGTTTTTT. Translation gives CASRSRQGNTGELFF.